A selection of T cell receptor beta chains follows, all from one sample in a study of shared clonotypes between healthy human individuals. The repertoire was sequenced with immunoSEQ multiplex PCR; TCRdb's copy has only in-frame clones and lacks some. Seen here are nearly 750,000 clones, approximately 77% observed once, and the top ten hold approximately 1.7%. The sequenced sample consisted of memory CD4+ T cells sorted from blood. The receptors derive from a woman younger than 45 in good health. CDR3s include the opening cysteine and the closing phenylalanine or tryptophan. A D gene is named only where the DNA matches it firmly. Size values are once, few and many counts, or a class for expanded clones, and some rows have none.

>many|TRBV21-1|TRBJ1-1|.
TGTGCCAGCAGCACACTTGGGCGGACAGGGACCCTCCGGTCTGCGGCTTTCTTT
CASSTLGRTGTLRSAAFF
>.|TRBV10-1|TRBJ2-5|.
TGCGCCAGCAGTGACCCAACAGCTATTGCACCGGAGACCCAGTACTTC
CASSDPTAIAPETQYF
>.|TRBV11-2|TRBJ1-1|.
TGTGCCAGCAGCTTTAAGGGGAACGGGGACACTGAAGCTTTCTTT
CASSFKGNGDTEAFF
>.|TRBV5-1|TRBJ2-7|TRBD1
TGCGCCAGCAGCTGGCGACAGGGGAACTACGAGCAGTACTTC
CASSWRQGNYEQYF
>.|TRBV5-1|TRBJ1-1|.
TGCGCCAGCAGCCCGGGGGTAGGGGCGGACACTGAAGCTTTCTTT
CASSPGVGADTEAFF
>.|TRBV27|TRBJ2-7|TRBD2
TGTACCCAAGTCATACTAGCGGCCTACGAGCAGTACTTC
CTQVILAAYEQYF
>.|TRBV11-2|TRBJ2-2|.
TGTGCCAGCAGTTCCCGGGAGATGAACACCGGGGAGCTGTTTTTT
CASSSREMNTGELFF
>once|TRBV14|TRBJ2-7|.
TGTGCCAGCAGCCAAGGATGGGACACGGTCAAGCAGTACTTC
CASSQGWDTVKQYF
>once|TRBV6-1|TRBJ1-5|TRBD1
TGTGCCAGCACTGACAGGGCTAAGGGCAATCAGCCCCAGCATTTT
CASTDRAKGNQPQHF
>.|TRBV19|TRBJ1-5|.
TGTGCCAGTAGTATATTTCCGCGGGGGCCCCAGCATTTT
CASSIFPRGPQHF
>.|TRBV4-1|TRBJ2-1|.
TGCGCCAGCAGCCAAGATGTCGGGGGCCGCTACAATGAGCAGTTCTTC
CASSQDVGGRYNEQFF
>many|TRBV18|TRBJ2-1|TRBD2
TGTGCCAGCTCACCTGGCTTTAGGCTAGCGGGAGTCTACAATGAGCAGTTCTTC
CASSPGFRLAGVYNEQFF
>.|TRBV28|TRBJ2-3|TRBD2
TGTGCCAGCGGGACGGGAGGGCCGGATACGCAGTATTTT
CASGTGGPDTQYF
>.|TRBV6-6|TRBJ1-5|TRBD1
TGTGCCAGCACCGGACAGGCGGGTCTTCAGCCCCAGCATTTT
CASTGQAGLQPQHF
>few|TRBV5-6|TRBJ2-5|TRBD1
TGTGCCAGCAGCTCCACCGGACAGGGGGGGCAGACCCAGTACTTC
CASSSTGQGGQTQYF
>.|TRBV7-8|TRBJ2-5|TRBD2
TGTGCCAGCAGCCCAGGACTAGCGGGAGGGCAAGAGACCCAGTACTTC
CASSPGLAGGQETQYF